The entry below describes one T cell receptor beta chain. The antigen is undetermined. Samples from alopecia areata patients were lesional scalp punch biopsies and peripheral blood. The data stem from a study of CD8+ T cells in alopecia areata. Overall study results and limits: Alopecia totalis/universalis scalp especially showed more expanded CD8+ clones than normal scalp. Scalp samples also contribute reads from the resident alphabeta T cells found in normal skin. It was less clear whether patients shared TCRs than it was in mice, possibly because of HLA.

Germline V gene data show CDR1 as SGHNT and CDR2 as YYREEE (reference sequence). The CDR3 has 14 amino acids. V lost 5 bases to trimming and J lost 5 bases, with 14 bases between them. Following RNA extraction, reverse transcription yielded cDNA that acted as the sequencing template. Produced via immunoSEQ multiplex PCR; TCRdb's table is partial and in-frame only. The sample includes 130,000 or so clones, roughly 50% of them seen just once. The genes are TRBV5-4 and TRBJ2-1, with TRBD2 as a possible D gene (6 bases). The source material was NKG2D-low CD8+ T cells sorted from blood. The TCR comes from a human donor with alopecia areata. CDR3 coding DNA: TGTGCCAGCAGGACGGAGCGGGCGGACAATGAGCAGTTCTTC. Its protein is CASRTERADNEQFF.